This T cell receptor beta chain was sequenced for a study of blood T cells in healthy people across ages. Study-wide findings and caveats: Naive and antigen-experienced cells could not be conclusively compared, given unsorted PBMCs.

Healthy Caucasian individuals from Russia aged roughly 6 to 90 were enrolled as donors. PBMCs numbering at least 7 million were isolated per sample. As concerns this clonotype: The antigen is not known.

Next came a second PCR, run for about 6 to 12 cycles, which used a sample-barcoded 5' primer along with a J-beta primer mix. Every cDNA was tagged by a template-switch adaptor with 12 random nucleotides. TCRdb redid the calling of the 5' RACE reads with MiXCR, one entry per CDR3 protein. The sample contains about 830,000 distinct CDR3 sequences, 58% of which appear only once. Germline lookup yields CDR1 SNHLY and CDR2 FYNNEI. The CDR3 extends over 12 amino acids. The V end lost 6 bases, the J end lost 3 bases, and 9 bases lay between the germline ends. The receptor comes from a man under 40 in good health. This sequence joins TRBV2 and TRBJ2-7; D gene unclear. Sequenced sample: blood. In DNA form, the CDR3 reads TGTGCCAGCAGCCGAGTGGGCTACGAGCAGTACTTC. Amino acid sequence: CASSRVGYEQYF.